These 12 T cell receptor beta chains were all obtained from the same sample, sequenced in a study of blood T cell repertoires in COVID-19. Here immunoSEQ multiplex PCR was the method, and the copy in TCRdb shows in-frame clones only, minus some. Among 150,000 to 200,000 clones listed, around 85% were seen once. The sequencing input was peripheral blood. Receptor source: a woman between 55 and 75 years old with acute or convalescent COVID-19.

The chain has TRBV14 and TRBJ1-4; D is undetermined. The CDR3 covers 14 residues. The germline V and J ends were trimmed by 4 bases and 6 bases, with 12 bases remaining between them. Germline V CDR1 and CDR2: SGHDN, FVKESK. The CDR3 loop reads CASSPSSGYEKLFF. The CDR3 nucleotides are TGTGCCAGCAGCCCTTCGAGCGGGTATGAAAAACTGTTTTTT.

The chain is built from TRBV4-1 and TRBJ1-5; tentatively, D is TRBD1 (6 bases). Germline V gene data show CDR1 as MGHRA and CDR2 as YSYEKL. V was pared by 0 bases and J by 6 bases, with 21 bases between. The CDR3 runs 18 residues. The CDR3 DNA is TGCGCCAGCAGCCAAGATTTGGGGGCCCGGGTCGTTCGTCAGCCCCAGCATTTT. Encoded protein: CASSQDLGARVVRQPQHF.

The chain combines TRBV7-9 with TRBJ1-4, with TRBD1 matching over 7 bases. Germline V gene sequence: CDR1 SEHNR, CDR2 FQNEAQ (reference sequence). This CDR3 region has 14 residues. V lost 5 bases and J lost 8; bases outside the gene matches: 8. The CDR3 region is CASSPRTGSEKLFF. The CDR3 nucleotides are TGTGCCAGCAGCCCCCGGACAGGTTCGGAAAAACTGTTTTTT.

The chain carries TRBV9 and TRBJ2-1, with 12 bases fitting TRBD1. The CDR3 is 16 amino acids. V shed 0 bases, J shed 8 bases, and the junction held 6 bases outside the gene matches. Germline V gene lookup returns CDR1 SGDLS and CDR2 YYNGEE. Written as DNA, the CDR3 is TGTGCCAGCAGCGTAGATGCCGGGACAGGGGGCGATGAGCAGTTCTTC. It translates to CASSVDAGTGGDEQFF.

This chain joins TRBV28 and TRBJ1-2, with TRBD1 matching 8 bases. The CDR3 is made up of 13 amino acids. Trimming took 7 bases from V and 8 from J; bases not matched to a gene: 9. From germline, CDR1 is MDHEN and CDR2 SYDVKM. The CDR3 DNA reads as TGTGCCAGCAAAAACCCGGGACAGGAGGGCTACACCTTC. Protein product: CASKNPGQEGYTF.

The chain links TRBV10-3 to TRBJ1-1; D not certain. This CDR3 comprises 15 residues. V was trimmed by 3 bases and J by 0 bases, leaving 11 bases between them. Germline values: CDR1 ENHRY, CDR2 SYGVKD. The CDR3 sequence: CAISDAAEVNTEAFF. The CDR3 nucleotides read TGTGCCATCAGTGACGCGGCAGAGGTGAACACTGAAGCTTTCTTT.

V and J are TRBV7-2 and TRBJ1-2; D uncertain. V lost 0 bases to trimming and J lost 4 bases, with 12 bases between them. The CDR3 covers 15 residues. Germline V gene sequence: CDR1 SGHTA, CDR2 FQGNSA. The CDR3 coding sequence is TGTGCCAGCAGCTTAGCCTTTACGGGAACCTATGGCTACACCTTC. Encoded protein: CASSLAFTGTYGYTF.

This clone appeared a few times. The chain recombines TRBV3-1 (or the pseudogene TRBV3-2) with TRBJ1-3; the D gene is possibly TRBD1 (5 bases). CDR3 length: 15 residues. Germline-derived CDR1 and CDR2 are LGHDT and YNNKEL (reference sequence). V was shortened by 0 bases and J by 4 bases, with 10 bases between the two germline ends. The CDR3 here is CASSQDRAAGNTIYF. For the CDR3, the DNA is TGTGCCAGCAGCCAAGACAGGGCTGCCGGAAACACCATATATTTT.

The chain joins TRBV4-2 to TRBJ1-5, with a tentative D call TRBD1 (6 bases). The CDR3 totals 15 residues. Germline V gene lookup returns CDR1 LGHNA and CDR2 YNFKEQ. V shed 0 bases and J shed 4 bases, with 10 bases lying between them. DNA of the CDR3: TGTGCCAGCAGCCAAGAGAGAGGGGGAAATCAGCCCCAGCATTTT. Its translation is CASSQERGGNQPQHF.

V is TRBV10-3 and J is TRBJ2-7; a possible D gene is TRBD2 (5 bases). The length of the CDR3 is 13 residues. In germline, CDR1 is ENHRY, CDR2 SYGVKD. V was shortened by 8 bases and J by 5 bases, with 16 bases between the two germline ends. The chain's CDR3 is CAIDSGVSHEQYF. The CDR3 bases are TGTGCCATCGATTCCGGGGTGAGCCACGAGCAGTACTTC.

The rearrangement links TRBV5-1 to TRBJ1-3, with 7 bases fitting TRBD1. From germline, CDR1 is SGHRS and CDR2 YFSETQ. Trimming at V came to 1 base and at J to 7 bases, leaving 2 bases not matched to a gene. The CDR3 has 13 residues. DNA for the CDR3: TGCGCCAGCAGCTTGACACAGGGGAACACCATATATTTT. Protein sequence: CASSLTQGNTIYF.

V is TRBV29-1 and J is TRBJ1-2; D unclear. Per germline, CDR1 SQVTM and CDR2 ANQGSEA. V lost 7 bases to trimming and J lost 4 bases, with 10 bases between them. The CDR3 consists of 11 residues. DNA for the CDR3: TGCAGCGCCGTTGGGCCCTATGGCTACACCTTC. Its protein product is CSAVGPYGYTF.